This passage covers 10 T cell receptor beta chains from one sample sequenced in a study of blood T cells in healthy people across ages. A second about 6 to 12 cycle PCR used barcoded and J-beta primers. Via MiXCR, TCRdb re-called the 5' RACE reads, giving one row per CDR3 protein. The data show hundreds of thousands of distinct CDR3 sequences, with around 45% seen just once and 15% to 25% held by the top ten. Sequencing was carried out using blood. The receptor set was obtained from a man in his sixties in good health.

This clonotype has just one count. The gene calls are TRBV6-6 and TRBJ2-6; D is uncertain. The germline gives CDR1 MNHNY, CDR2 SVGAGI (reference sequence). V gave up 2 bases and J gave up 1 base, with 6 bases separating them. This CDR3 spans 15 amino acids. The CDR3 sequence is CASSYGQSGANVLTF. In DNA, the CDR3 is TGTGCCAGCAGTTACGGCCAGTCTGGGGCCAACGTCCTGACTTTC.

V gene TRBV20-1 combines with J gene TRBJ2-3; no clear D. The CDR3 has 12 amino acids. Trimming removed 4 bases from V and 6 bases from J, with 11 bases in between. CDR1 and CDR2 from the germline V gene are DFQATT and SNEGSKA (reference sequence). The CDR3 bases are TGCAGTGCTATTTCCCCCGGCGATACGCAGTATTTT. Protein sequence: CSAISPGDTQYF.

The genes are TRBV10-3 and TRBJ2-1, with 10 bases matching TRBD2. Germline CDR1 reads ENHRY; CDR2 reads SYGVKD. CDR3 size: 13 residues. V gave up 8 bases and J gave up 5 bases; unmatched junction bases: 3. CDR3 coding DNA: TGTGCCATCCTAGCGGGAGCCCACAATGAGCAGTTCTTC. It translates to CAILAGAHNEQFF.

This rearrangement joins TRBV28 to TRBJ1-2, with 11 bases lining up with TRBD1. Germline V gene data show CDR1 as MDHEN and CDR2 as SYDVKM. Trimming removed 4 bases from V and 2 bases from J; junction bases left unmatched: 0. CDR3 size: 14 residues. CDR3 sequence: CASSWDRGNYGYTF. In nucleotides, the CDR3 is TGTGCCAGCAGTTGGGACAGGGGGAACTATGGCTACACCTTC.

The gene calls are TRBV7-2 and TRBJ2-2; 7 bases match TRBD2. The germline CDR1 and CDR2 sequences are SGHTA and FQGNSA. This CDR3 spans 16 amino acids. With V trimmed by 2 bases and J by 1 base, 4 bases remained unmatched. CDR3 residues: CASSLNPGGNTGELFF. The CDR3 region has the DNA TGTGCCAGCAGCTTAAATCCGGGAGGGAACACCGGGGAGCTGTTTTTT.

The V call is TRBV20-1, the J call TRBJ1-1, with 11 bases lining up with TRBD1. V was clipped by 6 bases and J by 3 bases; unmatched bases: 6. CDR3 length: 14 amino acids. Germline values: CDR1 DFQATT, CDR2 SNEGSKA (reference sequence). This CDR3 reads CSAMDRGQHTEAFF. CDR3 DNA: TGCAGTGCCATGGACAGGGGGCAACACACTGAAGCTTTCTTT.

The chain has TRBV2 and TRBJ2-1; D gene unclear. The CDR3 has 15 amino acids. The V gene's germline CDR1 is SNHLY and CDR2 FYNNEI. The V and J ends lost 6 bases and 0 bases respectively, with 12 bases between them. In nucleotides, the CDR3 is TGTGCCAGCAGCCCTAACTTAAGCTCCTACAATGAGCAGTTCTTC. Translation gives CASSPNLSSYNEQFF. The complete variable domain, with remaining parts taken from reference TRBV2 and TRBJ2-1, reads EPEVTQTPSHQVTQMGQEVILRCVPISNHLYFYWYRQILGQKVEFLVSFYNNEISEKSEIFDDQFSVERPDGSNFTLKIRSTKLEDSAMYFCASSPNLSSYNEQFFGPGTRLTVL.

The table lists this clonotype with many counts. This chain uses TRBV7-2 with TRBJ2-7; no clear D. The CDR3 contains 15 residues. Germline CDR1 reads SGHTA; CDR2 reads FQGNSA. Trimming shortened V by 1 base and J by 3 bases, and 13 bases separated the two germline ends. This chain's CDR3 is CASSLGARTLYEQYF. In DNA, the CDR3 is TGTGCCAGCAGCTTAGGTGCCAGAACCCTCTACGAGCAGTACTTC.

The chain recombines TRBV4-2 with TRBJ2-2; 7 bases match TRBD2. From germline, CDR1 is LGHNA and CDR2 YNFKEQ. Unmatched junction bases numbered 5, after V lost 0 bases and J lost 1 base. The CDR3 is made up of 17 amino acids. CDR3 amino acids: CASSQESVAGNTGELFF. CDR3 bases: TGTGCCAGCAGCCAAGAATCGGTAGCGGGGAACACCGGGGAGCTGTTTTTT.

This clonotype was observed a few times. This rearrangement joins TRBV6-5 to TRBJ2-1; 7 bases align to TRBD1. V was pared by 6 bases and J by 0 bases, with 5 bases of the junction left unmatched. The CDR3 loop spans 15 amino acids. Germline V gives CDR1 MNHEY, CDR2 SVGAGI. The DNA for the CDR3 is TGTGCCAGCAGGATCGACAGGGACTCCTACAATGAGCAGTTCTTC. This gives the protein CASRIDRDSYNEQFF.